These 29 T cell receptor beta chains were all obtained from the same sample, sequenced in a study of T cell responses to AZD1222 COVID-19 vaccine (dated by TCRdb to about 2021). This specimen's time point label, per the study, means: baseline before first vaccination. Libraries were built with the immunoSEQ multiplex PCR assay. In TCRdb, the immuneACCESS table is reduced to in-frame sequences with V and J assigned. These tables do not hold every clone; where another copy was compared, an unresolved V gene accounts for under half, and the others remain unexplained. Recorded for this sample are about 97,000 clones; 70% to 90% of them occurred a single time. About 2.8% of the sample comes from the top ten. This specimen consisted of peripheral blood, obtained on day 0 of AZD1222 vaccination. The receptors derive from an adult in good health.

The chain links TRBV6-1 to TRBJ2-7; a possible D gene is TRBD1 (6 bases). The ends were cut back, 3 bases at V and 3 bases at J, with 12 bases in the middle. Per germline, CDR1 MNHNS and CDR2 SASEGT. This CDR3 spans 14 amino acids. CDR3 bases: TGTGCCAGCAGTGATCTGACAGGACTCTACGAGCAGTACTTC. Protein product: CASSDLTGLYEQYF.

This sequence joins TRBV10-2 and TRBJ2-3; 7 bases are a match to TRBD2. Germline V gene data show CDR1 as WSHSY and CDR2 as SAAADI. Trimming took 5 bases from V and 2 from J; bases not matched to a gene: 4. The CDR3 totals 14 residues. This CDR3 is CASSLTSPTDTQYF. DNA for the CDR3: TGCGCCAGCAGTTTGACTAGCCCCACAGATACGCAGTATTTT.

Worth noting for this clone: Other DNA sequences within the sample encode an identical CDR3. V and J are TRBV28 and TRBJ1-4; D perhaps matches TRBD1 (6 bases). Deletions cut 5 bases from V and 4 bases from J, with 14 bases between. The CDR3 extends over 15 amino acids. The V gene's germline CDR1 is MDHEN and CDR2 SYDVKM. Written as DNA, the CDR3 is TGTGCCAGCAGTCCGGCCCGAGGGGGTAATGAAAAACTGTTTTTT. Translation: CASSPARGGNEKLFF.

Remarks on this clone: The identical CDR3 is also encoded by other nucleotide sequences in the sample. DNA for the CDR3: TGCGCCAGCAGCTTAGGCGAAAAACTGTTTTTT. This sequence encodes CASSLGEKLFF. This chain connects TRBV5-1 to TRBJ1-4; D gene uncertain. The CDR3 spans 11 residues. CDR1 SGHRS and CDR2 YFSETQ come from the germline V gene. V lost 2 bases to trimming and J lost 8 bases, with 4 bases between them.

The CDR3: CASSFRDRVNGYTF. The CDR3 DNA follows: TGCGCCAGCAGCTTCCGGGACAGGGTGAATGGCTACACCTTC. The chain combines TRBV4-3 with TRBJ1-2; 9 bases are a match to TRBD1. In germline, CDR1 is LGHNA, CDR2 YSLEER. The V segment lost 5 bases and the J segment 6 bases; nucleotides outside the gene matches: 7. The CDR3 is made up of 14 amino acids.

The chain's CDR3 is CASSLEGTVPRGYTF. The CDR3 DNA sequence: TGTGCCAGCAGCTTAGAGGGGACAGTCCCTCGGGGCTACACCTTC. The chain has TRBV7-9 and TRBJ1-2; 7 nucleotides match TRBD1. The CDR3 is 15 amino acids. V was clipped by 1 base and J by 8 bases; unmatched bases: 10. The germline V gene encodes CDR1 SEHNR and CDR2 FQNEAQ (reference sequence). The full variable domain, with the rest looked up from reference TRBV7-9 and TRBJ1-2, is DTGVSQNPRHKITKRGQNVTFRCDPISEHNRLYWYRQTLGQGPEFLTYFQNEAQLEKSRLLSDRFSAERPKGSFSTLEIQRTEQGDSAMYLCASSLEGTVPRGYTFGSGTRLTVV.

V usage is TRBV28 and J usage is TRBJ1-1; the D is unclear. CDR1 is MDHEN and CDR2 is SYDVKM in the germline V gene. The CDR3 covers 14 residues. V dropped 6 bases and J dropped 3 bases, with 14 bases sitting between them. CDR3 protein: CASRLRRAHTEAFF. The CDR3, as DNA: TGTGCCAGCAGACTCCGACGGGCCCACACTGAAGCTTTCTTT.

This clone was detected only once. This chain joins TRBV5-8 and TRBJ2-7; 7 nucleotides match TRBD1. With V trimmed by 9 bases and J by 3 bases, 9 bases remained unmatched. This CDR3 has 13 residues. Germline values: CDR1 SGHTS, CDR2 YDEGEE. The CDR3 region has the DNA TGTGCCACCCCAGACCGGGACAGCTACGAGCAGTACTTC. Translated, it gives CATPDRDSYEQYF.

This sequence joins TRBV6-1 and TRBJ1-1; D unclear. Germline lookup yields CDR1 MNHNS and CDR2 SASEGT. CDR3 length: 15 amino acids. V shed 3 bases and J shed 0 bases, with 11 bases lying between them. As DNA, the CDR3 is TGTGCCAGCAGTGACAGTGCTATCTTGAACACTGAAGCTTTCTTT. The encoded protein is CASSDSAILNTEAFF.

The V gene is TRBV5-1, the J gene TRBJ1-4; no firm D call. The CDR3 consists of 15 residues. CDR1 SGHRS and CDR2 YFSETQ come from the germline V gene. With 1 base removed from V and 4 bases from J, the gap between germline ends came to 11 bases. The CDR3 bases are TGCGCCAGCAGCTTGAGCACCGGCCGTAATGAAAAACTGTTTTTT. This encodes CASSLSTGRNEKLFF.

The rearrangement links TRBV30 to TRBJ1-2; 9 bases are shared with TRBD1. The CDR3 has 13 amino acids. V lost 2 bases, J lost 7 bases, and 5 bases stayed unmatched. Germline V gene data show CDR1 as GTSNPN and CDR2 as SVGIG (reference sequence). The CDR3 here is CAWSTGGAGGYTF. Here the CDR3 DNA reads TGTGCCTGGAGTACAGGGGGCGCGGGTGGCTACACCTTC.

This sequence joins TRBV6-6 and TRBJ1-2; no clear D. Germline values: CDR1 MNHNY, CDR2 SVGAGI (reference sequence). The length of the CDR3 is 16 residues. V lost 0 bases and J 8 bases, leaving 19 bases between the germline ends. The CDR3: CASSYSSIWESEGYTF. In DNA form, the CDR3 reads TGTGCCAGCAGTTACTCCAGTATCTGGGAAAGTGAGGGCTACACCTTC.

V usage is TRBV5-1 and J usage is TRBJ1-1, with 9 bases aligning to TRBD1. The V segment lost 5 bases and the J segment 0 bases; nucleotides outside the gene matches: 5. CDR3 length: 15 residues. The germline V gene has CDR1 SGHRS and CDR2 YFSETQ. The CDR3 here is CASRETGGLNTEAFF. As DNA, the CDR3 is TGCGCCAGCAGGGAGACAGGGGGTTTGAACACTGAAGCTTTCTTT.

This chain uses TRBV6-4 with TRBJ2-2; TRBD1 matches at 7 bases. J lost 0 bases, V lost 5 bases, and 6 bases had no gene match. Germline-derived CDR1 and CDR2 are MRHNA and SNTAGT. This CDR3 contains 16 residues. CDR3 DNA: TGTGCCAGCAGTTCAGGGACAGTAGCGAACACCGGGGAGCTGTTTTTT. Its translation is CASSSGTVANTGELFF.

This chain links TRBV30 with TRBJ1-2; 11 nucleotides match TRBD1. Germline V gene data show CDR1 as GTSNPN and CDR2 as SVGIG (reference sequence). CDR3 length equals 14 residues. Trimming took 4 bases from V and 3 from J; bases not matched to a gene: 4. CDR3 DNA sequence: TGTGCCTGGACCCGGGACAGGGGGGACTATGGCTACACCTTC. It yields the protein CAWTRDRGDYGYTF.

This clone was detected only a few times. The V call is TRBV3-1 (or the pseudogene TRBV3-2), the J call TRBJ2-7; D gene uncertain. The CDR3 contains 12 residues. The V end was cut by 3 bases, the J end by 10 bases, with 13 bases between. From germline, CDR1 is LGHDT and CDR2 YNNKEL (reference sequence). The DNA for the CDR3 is TGTGCCAGCAGCCACGGCGGCTTGCGACAGTACTTC. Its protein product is CASSHGGLRQYF.

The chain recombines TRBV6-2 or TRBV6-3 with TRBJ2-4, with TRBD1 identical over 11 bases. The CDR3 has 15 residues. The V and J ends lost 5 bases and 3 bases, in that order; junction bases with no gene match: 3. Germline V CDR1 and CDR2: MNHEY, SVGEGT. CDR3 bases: TGTGCCAGCAGTAGAGGGACAGGGGGCAAAAACATTCAGTACTTC. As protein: CASSRGTGGKNIQYF.

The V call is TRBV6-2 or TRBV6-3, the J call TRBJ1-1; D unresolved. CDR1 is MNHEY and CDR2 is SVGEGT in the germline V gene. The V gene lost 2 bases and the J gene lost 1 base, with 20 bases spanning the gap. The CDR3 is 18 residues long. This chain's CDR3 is CASSYHSPRARSNTEAFF. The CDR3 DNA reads TGTGCCAGCAGTTACCACTCGCCAAGGGCGCGATCGAACACTGAAGCTTTCTTT.

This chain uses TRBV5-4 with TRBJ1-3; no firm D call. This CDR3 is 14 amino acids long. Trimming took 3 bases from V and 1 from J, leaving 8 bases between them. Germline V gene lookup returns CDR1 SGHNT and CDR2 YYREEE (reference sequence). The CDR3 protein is CASSSRGSGNTIYF. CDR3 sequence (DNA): TGTGCCAGCAGCTCCCGCGGTTCTGGAAACACCATATATTTT.

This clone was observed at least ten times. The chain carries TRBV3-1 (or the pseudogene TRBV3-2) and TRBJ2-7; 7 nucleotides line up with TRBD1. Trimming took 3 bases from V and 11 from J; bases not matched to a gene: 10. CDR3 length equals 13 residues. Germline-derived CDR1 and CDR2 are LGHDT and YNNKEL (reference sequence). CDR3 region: CASSHRQGALEYF. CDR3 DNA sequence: TGTGCCAGCAGCCACCGACAGGGAGCCTTAGAGTACTTC.

Here the CDR3 reads CASSQAQTRGEAFF. DNA of the CDR3: TGTGCCAGCAGCCAAGCGCAGACCCGTGGGGAAGCTTTCTTT. This sequence joins TRBV3-1 (or the pseudogene TRBV3-2) and TRBJ1-1; no firm D call. The V end lost 1 base, the J end lost 8 bases, and 14 bases lay between the germline ends. Germline CDR1 and CDR2: LGHDT and YNNKEL (reference sequence). The CDR3 sequence is 14 residues long.

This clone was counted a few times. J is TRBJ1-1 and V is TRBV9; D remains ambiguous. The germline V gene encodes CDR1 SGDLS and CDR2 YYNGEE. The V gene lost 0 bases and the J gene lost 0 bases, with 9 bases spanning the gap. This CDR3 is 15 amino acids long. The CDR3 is CASSVAAGMNTEAFF. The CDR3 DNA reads TGTGCCAGCAGCGTAGCGGCGGGCATGAACACTGAAGCTTTCTTT.

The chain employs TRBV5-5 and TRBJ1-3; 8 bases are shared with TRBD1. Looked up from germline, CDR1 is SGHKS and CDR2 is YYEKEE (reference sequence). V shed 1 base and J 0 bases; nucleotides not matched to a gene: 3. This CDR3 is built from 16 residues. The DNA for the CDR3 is TGTGCCAGCAGCTTGACAGGGGGGAGCTCTGGAAACACCATATATTTT. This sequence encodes CASSLTGGSSGNTIYF.

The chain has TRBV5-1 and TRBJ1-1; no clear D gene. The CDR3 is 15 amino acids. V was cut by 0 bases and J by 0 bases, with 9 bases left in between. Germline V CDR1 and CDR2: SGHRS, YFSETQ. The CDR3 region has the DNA TGCGCCAGCAGCTTGGTTCCGGGATTGAACACTGAAGCTTTCTTT. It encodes CASSLVPGLNTEAFF.

The CDR3 here is CASSLGGSPFYGYTF. As DNA, the CDR3 is TGTGCCAGCAGCTTAGGAGGCAGTCCATTCTATGGCTACACCTTC. The V call is TRBV11-2, the J call TRBJ1-2; D is unresolved. V was pared by 1 base and J by 4 bases, with 13 bases between. Germline assignment: CDR1 SGHAT and CDR2 FQNNGV. The CDR3 loop spans 15 amino acids.

The chain's CDR3 is CASSDPHRGLNTGELFF. Here the CDR3 DNA reads TGTGCCAGCAGTGACCCTCACAGGGGGCTAAACACCGGGGAGCTGTTTTTT. This chain links TRBV25-1 with TRBJ2-2; 9 positions agree with TRBD1. CDR1 and CDR2 from the germline V gene are MGHDK and SYGVNS. Germline trimming cut 3 bases from V and 2 bases from J; bases unmatched to any gene: 7. This CDR3 spans 17 amino acids.

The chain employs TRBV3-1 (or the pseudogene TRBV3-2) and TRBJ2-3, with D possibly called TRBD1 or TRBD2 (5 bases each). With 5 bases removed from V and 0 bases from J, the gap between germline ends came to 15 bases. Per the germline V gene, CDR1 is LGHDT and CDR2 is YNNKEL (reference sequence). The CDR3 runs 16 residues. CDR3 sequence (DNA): TGTGCCAGCAGCGCCTACGGGACGTCAAGCACAGATACGCAGTATTTT. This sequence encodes CASSAYGTSSTDTQYF.

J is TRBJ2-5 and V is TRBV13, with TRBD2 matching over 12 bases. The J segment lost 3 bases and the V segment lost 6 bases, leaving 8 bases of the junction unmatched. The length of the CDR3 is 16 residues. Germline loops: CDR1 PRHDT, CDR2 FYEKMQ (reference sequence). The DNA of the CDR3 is TGTGCCAGCAGTTCGAGGCGGACTAGCGGGGAAGAGACCCAGTACTTC. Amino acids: CASSSRRTSGEETQYF.

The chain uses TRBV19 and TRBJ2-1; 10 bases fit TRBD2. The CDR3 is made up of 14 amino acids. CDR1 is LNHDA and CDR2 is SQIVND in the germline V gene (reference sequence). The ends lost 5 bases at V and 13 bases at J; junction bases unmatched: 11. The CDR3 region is CASSPGLAKTQQFF. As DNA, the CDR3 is TGTGCCAGTAGTCCGGGACTAGCGAAAACTCAACAGTTCTTC.